These T cell receptor beta chains were read from a single sample in a study of OX40 agonist ivuxolimab in advanced cancers. Here immunoSEQ multiplex PCR was the method, and the copy in TCRdb shows in-frame clones only, minus some. This table holds tens of thousands of clones, about 85% found once. The source was CD4+ or CD8+ T cells sorted from blood, collected in a trial of the OX40 agonist ivuxolimab. Receptor source: an adult with an advanced solid tumor such as melanoma, head and neck, liver or kidney cancer. Both conserved end residues are part of each CDR3. The D gene is left open where the match is weak. Not all rows give a size; the values are once, few, many and, for expanded clones, a class.

NA	TRBV5-1	NA	TRBJ1-3	CASSLETHGNTIYF	TGCGCCAGCAGCTTGGAGACACACGGAAACACCATATATTTT
NA	TRBV11-3	TRBD2	TRBJ2-3	CASSHSGGDTDTQYF	TGTGCCAGCAGCCATAGCGGGGGGGACACAGATACGCAGTATTTT
NA	TRBV2	TRBD1	TRBJ1-4	CASLGRRTGGEKLFF	TGTGCCAGCTTAGGTAGACGGACAGGGGGGGAAAAACTGTTTTTT
NA	TRBV28	NA	TRBJ1-6	CASTFSGSSNSPLHF	TGTGCCAGCACCTTCTCGGGCAGTTCTAATTCACCCCTCCACTTT
NA	TRBV11-2	NA	TRBJ2-2	CASSLDLNTGELFF	TGTGCCAGCAGCTTAGATCTTAACACCGGGGAGCTGTTTTTT
NA	TRBV12-5	NA	TRBJ1-5	CASGLPSGAFQPQHF	TGTGCTAGTGGTTTGCCGTCGGGGGCTTTTCAGCCCCAGCATTTT
NA	TRBV6-5	NA	TRBJ2-7	CASSYSNERDEQYF	TGTGCCAGCAGTTACTCGAACGAAAGGGACGAGCAGTACTTC
NA	TRBV29-1	NA	TRBJ1-5	CSASDGYQPQHF	TGCAGCGCCTCCGATGGATATCAGCCCCAGCATTTT
NA	TRBV7-9	NA	TRBJ1-3	CASSLDLLYF	TGTGCCAGCAGCTTAGACTTATTATATTTT
NA	TRBV15	NA	TRBJ1-4	CATSRGGGAVINEKLFF	TGTGCCACCAGCAGAGGAGGAGGGGCGGTCATTAATGAAAAACTGTTTTTT
NA	TRBV7-9	TRBD1	TRBJ1-1	CASRVQGDGAFF	TGTGCCAGCAGAGTGCAGGGGGACGGAGCTTTCTTT
NA	TRBV6-4	NA	TRBJ2-1	CASSDWMGRGEQFF	TGTGCCAGCAGTGACTGGATGGGCAGGGGTGAGCAGTTCTTC
NA	TRBV11-2	NA	TRBJ2-5	CASSLDMMGGWETQYF	TGTGCCAGCAGCTTAGATATGATGGGGGGCTGGGAGACCCAGTACTTC
NA	TRBV6-6	NA	TRBJ2-7	CASSYRIYYEQYF	TGTGCCAGCAGTTACCGGATTTATTACGAGCAGTACTTC
few	TRBV7-8	NA	TRBJ2-7	CASSLGQLVEQYF	TGTGCCAGCAGCTTAGGACAATTGGTCGAGCAGTACTTC
NA	TRBV28	TRBD1	TRBJ2-7	CASTPLPGTGLYEQYF	TGTGCCAGCACCCCACTCCCCGGGACAGGACTCTACGAGCAGTACTTC
medium-sized	TRBV6-1	TRBD1	TRBJ1-5	CASSEATGGFGQPQHF	TGTGCCAGCAGTGAAGCAACAGGGGGCTTTGGTCAGCCCCAGCATTTT
once	TRBV19	NA	TRBJ1-1	CASTHWPEAFF	TGTGCCAGTACCCACTGGCCTGAAGCTTTCTTT
few	TRBV14	NA	TRBJ2-3	CASSQEGGDTYTDTQYF	TGTGCCAGCAGCCAAGAAGGGGGGGACACATACACAGATACGCAGTATTTT
NA	TRBV9	NA	TRBJ2-7	CASSNPRIEQYF	TGTGCCAGCAGCAACCCGAGGATAGAGCAGTACTTC
few	TRBV21-1	NA	TRBJ2-2	CASILTGQNTGELFF	TGTGCCAGCATACTAACGGGACAGAACACCGGGGAGCTGTTTTTT
NA	TRBV4-2	NA	TRBJ1-1	CASSLAGTNTEAFF	TGTGCCAGCAGCTTAGCAGGGACGAACACTGAAGCTTTCTTT
NA	TRBV6-5	TRBD2	TRBJ2-1	CASSSGLAGGPNEQFF	TGTGCCAGCAGTTCCGGACTAGCGGGGGGACCCAATGAGCAGTTCTTC
NA	TRBV19	TRBD1	TRBJ1-5	CASGQGWEPQHF	TGTGCCAGTGGACAGGGTTGGGAGCCCCAGCATTTT
NA	TRBV7-6	NA	TRBJ2-1	CASSLLGGLNEQFF	TGTGCCAGCAGCTTATTAGGGGGGCTCAATGAGCAGTTCTTC
few	TRBV6-1	NA	TRBJ2-7	CASSEAGIFYEQYF	TGTGCCAGCAGTGAAGCAGGGATTTTTTACGAGCAGTACTTC
NA	TRBV4-1	NA	TRBJ1-3	CASSLADRGDYGNTIYF	TGCGCCAGCAGCCTAGCCGACAGAGGGGATTATGGAAACACCATATATTTT
NA	TRBV6-5	NA	TRBJ2-5	CASSTGETETQYF	TGTGCCAGCAGTACCGGGGAGACGGAGACCCAGTACTTC
NA	TRBV6-1	NA	TRBJ2-7	CASSEGVGIYEQYF	TGTGCCAGCAGTGAAGGCGTAGGTATCTACGAGCAGTACTTC
NA	TRBV9	NA	TRBJ1-5	CASSVGGGGNQPQHF	TGTGCCAGCAGCGTAGGAGGGGGAGGCAATCAGCCCCAGCATTTT
NA	TRBV11-2	NA	TRBJ1-1	CASIRGGTEAFF	TGTGCCAGCATCCGGGGGGGCACTGAAGCTTTCTTT
few	TRBV9	NA	TRBJ2-1	CASNTGNHNEQFF	TGTGCCAGCAACACCGGGAACCACAATGAGCAGTTCTTC
NA	TRBV4-2	NA	TRBJ1-5	CASSQEHLSNQPQHF	TGTGCCAGCAGCCAAGAACACCTTAGCAATCAGCCCCAGCATTTT
NA	TRBV25-1	NA	TRBJ1-1	CASRPGLRTEAFF	TGTGCCAGCAGGCCGGGTTTAAGGACTGAAGCTTTCTTT
NA	TRBV9	TRBD1	TRBJ2-2	CASSMGQGVAGELFF	TGTGCCAGCAGCATGGGACAGGGGGTGGCCGGGGAGCTGTTTTTT
once	TRBV19	NA	TRBJ1-3	CASSWTAVSGNTIYF	TGTGCCAGTAGTTGGACGGCTGTCTCTGGAAACACCATATATTTT
few	TRBV15	TRBD2	TRBJ2-1	CATSGVGGDSYNEQFF	TGTGCCACCAGCGGTGTCGGGGGGGACTCCTACAATGAGCAGTTCTTC
NA	TRBV19	NA	TRBJ1-1	CASSPRGINTEAFF	TGTGCCAGTAGTCCTAGGGGGATAAACACTGAAGCTTTCTTT
NA	TRBV18	NA	TRBJ2-2	CASSRTGSPGELFF	TGTGCCAGCTCCAGGACGGGATCCCCCGGGGAGCTGTTTTTT